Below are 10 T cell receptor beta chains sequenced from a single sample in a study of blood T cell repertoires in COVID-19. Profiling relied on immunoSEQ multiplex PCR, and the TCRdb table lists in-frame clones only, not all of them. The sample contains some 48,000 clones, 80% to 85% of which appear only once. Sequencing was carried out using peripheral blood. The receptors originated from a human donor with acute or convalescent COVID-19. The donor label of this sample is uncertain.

The chain's CDR3 is CASSLALLAGFIDTQYF. CDR3 DNA: TGCGCCAGCAGCTTGGCTCTACTAGCGGGATTTATAGATACGCAGTATTTT. The rearrangement joins TRBV5-1 to TRBJ2-3, with TRBD2 matching over 10 bases. CDR3 length equals 17 residues. Per the germline V gene, CDR1 is SGHRS and CDR2 is YFSETQ. Trimming at V came to 0 bases and at J to 5 bases, leaving 9 bases not matched to a gene.

Written as DNA, the CDR3 is TGTGCCAGCAGACAGGCGGGCAATCAGCCCCAGCATTTT. Translating it yields CASRQAGNQPQHF. The rearrangement uses TRBV5-8 and TRBJ1-5, with D maybe TRBD1 (5 bases). The V end lost 5 bases, the J end lost 2 bases, and 8 bases lay between the germline ends. CDR1 and CDR2 from the germline V gene are SGHTS and YDEGEE. This CDR3 is built from 13 residues. Supplemented by reference TRBV5-8 and TRBJ1-5, the full variable domain reads EAGVTQSPTHLIKTRGQQATLRCSPISGHTSVYWYQQALGLGLQFLLWYDEGEERNRGNFPPRFSGRQFPNYSSELNVNALELEDSALYLCASRQAGNQPQHFGDGTRLSIL.

The CDR3 protein is CASSQRDLYTDTQYF. CDR3 coding DNA: TGTGCCAGCAGCCAACGGGACTTATACACAGATACGCAGTATTTT. This chain joins TRBV16 and TRBJ2-3, with D possibly matching TRBD2 (6 bases). This CDR3 has 15 residues. CDR1 and CDR2 from the germline V gene are KGHSY and FQNENV. With 2 bases removed from V and 2 bases from J, the gap between germline ends came to 11 bases.

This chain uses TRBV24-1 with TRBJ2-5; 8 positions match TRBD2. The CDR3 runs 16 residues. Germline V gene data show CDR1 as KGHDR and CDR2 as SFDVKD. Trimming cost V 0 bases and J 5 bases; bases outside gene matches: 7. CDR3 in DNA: TGTGCCACCAGTGATTTGACGGGGGGGGCCATGGAGACCCAGTACTTC. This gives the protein CATSDLTGGAMETQYF.

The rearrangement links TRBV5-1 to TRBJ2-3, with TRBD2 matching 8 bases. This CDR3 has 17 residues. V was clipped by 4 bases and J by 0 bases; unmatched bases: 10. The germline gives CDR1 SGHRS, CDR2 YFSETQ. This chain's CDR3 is CASSPRVGLASTDTQYF. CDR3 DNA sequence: TGCGCCAGCAGCCCCCGGGTAGGACTAGCTAGCACAGATACGCAGTATTTT.

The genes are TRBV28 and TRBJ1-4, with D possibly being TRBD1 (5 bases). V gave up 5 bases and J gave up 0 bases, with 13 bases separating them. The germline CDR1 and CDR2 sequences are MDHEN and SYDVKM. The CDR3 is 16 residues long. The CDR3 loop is CASSAGRTATNEKLFF. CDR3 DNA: TGTGCCAGCAGTGCGGGACGGACTGCAACTAATGAAAAACTGTTTTTT.

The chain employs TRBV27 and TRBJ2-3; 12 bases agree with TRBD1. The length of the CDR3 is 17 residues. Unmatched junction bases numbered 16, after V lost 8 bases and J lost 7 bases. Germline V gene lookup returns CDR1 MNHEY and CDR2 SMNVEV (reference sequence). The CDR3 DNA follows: TGTGCCAGCGTCCCCTCCGCCGGGACAGGGGGCATCAATACGCAGTATTTT. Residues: CASVPSAGTGGINTQYF.

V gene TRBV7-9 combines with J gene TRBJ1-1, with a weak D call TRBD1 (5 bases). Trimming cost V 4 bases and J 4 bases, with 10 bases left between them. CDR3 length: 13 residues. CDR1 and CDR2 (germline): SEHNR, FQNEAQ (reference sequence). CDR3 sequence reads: CASSYVGGTEAFF. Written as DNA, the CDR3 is TGTGCCAGCAGCTATGTGGGGGGCACTGAAGCTTTCTTT. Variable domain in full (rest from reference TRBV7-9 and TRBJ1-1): DTGVSQNPRHKITKRGQNVTFRCDPISEHNRLYWYRQTLGQGPEFLTYFQNEAQLEKSRLLSDRFSAERPKGSFSTLEIQRTEQGDSAMYLCASSYVGGTEAFFGQGTRLTVV.

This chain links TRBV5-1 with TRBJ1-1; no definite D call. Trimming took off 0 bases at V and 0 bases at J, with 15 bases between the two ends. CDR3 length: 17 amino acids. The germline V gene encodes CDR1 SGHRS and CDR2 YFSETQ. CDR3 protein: CASSLAPSSNMNTEAFF. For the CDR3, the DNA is TGCGCCAGCAGCTTGGCGCCTTCGTCAAACATGAACACTGAAGCTTTCTTT.

CDR3 in amino acids: CASSSNRDRGRTGEKLFF. The CDR3 coding sequence is TGTGCCAGCAGCTCCAACCGGGACAGGGGGCGGACGGGGGAAAAACTGTTTTTT. J is TRBJ1-4 and V is TRBV7-8; 12 bases agree with TRBD1. The V gene end was trimmed by 4 bases and the J gene end by 8 bases; junction bases not matched to a gene: 14. The CDR3 runs to 18 residues. Germline assignment: CDR1 SGHVS and CDR2 FQNEAQ.